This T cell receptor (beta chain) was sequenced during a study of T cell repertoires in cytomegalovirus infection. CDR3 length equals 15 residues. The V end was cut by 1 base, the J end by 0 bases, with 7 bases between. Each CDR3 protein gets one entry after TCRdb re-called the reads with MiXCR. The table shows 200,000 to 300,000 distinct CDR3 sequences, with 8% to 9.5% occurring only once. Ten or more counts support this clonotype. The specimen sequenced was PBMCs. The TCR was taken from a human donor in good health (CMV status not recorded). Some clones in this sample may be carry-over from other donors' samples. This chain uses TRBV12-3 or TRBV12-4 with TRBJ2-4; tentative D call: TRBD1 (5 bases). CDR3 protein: CASSLVQGAKNIQYF. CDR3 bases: TGTGCCAGCAGTTTAGTCCAGGGAGCCAAAAACATTCAGTACTTC.